This is a list of T cell receptor beta chains from one sample in a study of monozygotic twins with inflammatory bowel disease. TCRdb derives one entry per CDR3 protein from the 5' RACE reads, leaving out DNA. The table for this sample gives hundreds of thousands of distinct CDR3 sequences. Specimen: blood. The source is a human donor with ulcerative colitis or Crohn's disease, or a healthy co-twin of an affected twin (not recorded which). Both conserved end residues are part of each CDR3. The order of the fields is J gene, CDR3 length, V gene, CDR3 protein.

TRBJ1-3 | 16 | TRBV28 | CASTQDRGDSGNTIYF
TRBJ1-1 | 13 | TRBV29-1 | CSVSMDRNTEAFF
TRBJ2-7 | 14 | TRBV20-1 | CSARGLAGVHEQYF
TRBJ2-1 | 18 | TRBV24-1 | CATSDPAKRGFSYNEQFF
TRBJ2-2 | 16 | TRBV10-1 | CASPSLYGSCTGELFF
TRBJ2-4 | 12 | TRBV4-2 | CASSHGGNIQYF
TRBJ1-5 | 14 | TRBV20-1 | CSARGRHSNQPQHF
TRBJ2-2 | 17 | TRBV10-2 | CASTTLAAYANTGELFF
TRBJ2-2 | 17 | TRBV7-8 | CASSPLPAGVRAGELFF
TRBJ2-1 | 18 | TRBV19 | CASRNYDWGGGAKNEQFF
TRBJ2-4 | 15 | TRBV28 | CASSFQQPRRNIQYF
TRBJ1-4 | 14 | TRBV18 | CASSVIGTNEKLFF
TRBJ2-7 | 15 | TRBV27 | CASRPGQGRPYEQYF
TRBJ1-5 | 15 | TRBV3-1 | CASSQAYLGDQPQHF
TRBJ2-1 | 15 | TRBV18 | CASSPWTGTYNEQFF
TRBJ2-5 | 15 | TRBV28 | CASSRGGHQSETQYF
TRBJ2-1 | 15 | TRBV28 | CASGGTVALKNEQFF
TRBJ1-1 | 13 | TRBV2 | CASSRTGNPEALF
TRBJ2-4 | 13 | TRBV20-1 | CSARVSFKNIQYF
TRBJ2-7 | 14 | TRBV3-1 | CASSPTAASYEQYF
TRBJ1-1 | 15 | TRBV6-1 | CASRRNPGIRTEAFF
TRBJ2-1 | 16 | TRBV15 | CATGGASGGDYNEQFF
TRBJ2-3 | 19 | TRBV6-4 | CASSDADGTGWGATDTQYF
TRBJ2-5 | 12 | TRBV20-1 | CSAHRNQETQYF
TRBJ2-1 | 14 | TRBV30 | CAWKVLAAYNEQFF
TRBJ1-2 | 14 | TRBV27 | CASSLSSEVYGYTF
TRBJ2-5 | 16 | TRBV4-2 | CASSPHTGPPQETQYF
TRBJ2-3 | 18 | TRBV6-5 | CASSCGLAGGGGPDTQYF
TRBJ2-2 | 20 | TRBV11-2 | CASSKRHAGEGTGNTGELFF
TRBJ2-7 | 15 | TRBV7-6 | CASSSGGGYGSEQYF
TRBJ1-2 | 13 | TRBV20-1 | CSADTGGFYGYTF
TRBJ2-3 | 16 | TRBV20-1 | CSASHLHAGSTDTQYF
TRBJ2-7 | 16 | TRBV14 | CASSQGGHRYSYEQYF
TRBJ1-5 | 17 | TRBV19 | CASSPGTGFNGNQPQHF
TRBJ2-5 | 14 | TRBV10-1 | CASSENPGTGTQYF
TRBJ1-4 | 11 | TRBV20-1 | CSAPLGRKLFF
TRBJ2-7 | 15 | TRBV28 | CASTQLAGSSYEQYF
TRBJ2-2 | 13 | TRBV5-1 | CASSPARAGELFF
TRBJ2-1 | 15 | TRBV19 | CASSLTRLAGGEQFF
TRBJ2-7 | 16 | TRBV5-1 | CASSPRGQGSSYEQYF
TRBJ2-7 | 15 | TRBV27 | CASSLSSGTTYEQYF
TRBJ1-1 | 12 | TRBV6-6 | CASGQGNSEAFF
TRBJ2-7 | 14 | TRBV6-2/TRBV6-3 | CASSYGSPVSEQYF
TRBJ2-4 | 13 | TRBV18 | CASSRGQGDIQYF
TRBJ2-7 | 13 | TRBV12-3/TRBV12-4 | CASSGGLTYEQYF
TRBJ1-3 | 16 | TRBV4-3 | CASSSRFVGAGNTIYF